This T cell receptor beta chain emerged from a study of T cell repertoires in cytomegalovirus infection. About the research overall: The authors relied on CMV epitopes, both recently identified HLA-C-restricted and well-studied HLA-B-restricted. Public TCR beta signature analysis indicated the presence of both CMV infection and matching HLA type.

TCRdb used MiXCR to reprocess the reads, holding one entry per CDR3 protein. Of 650,000 to 850,000 distinct CDR3 sequences listed, about 28% are singletons. CDR1 and CDR2 from the germline V gene are LNHDA and SQIVND (reference sequence). V was pared by 8 bases and J by 6 bases, with 5 bases of the junction left unmatched. The CDR3 extends over 14 amino acids. Study-wide findings and caveats: Across the ex vivo response, the dominant clonotypes were HLA-C-restricted CMV-specific TCR beta clonotypes. There were carriers of CMV plus the relevant HLA, and cumulative public TCR beta family frequency identified them.

In this sample, this clonotype turned up a few times. Antigen specificity is unknown. This sample comprised cultured CD8+ T cells from PBMCs, obtained from culture after CMV antigen stimulation. The chain joins TRBV19 to TRBJ2-1, with TRBD2 identical over 12 bases. This clonotype was sampled from a human donor in good health (CMV status not recorded). Some clones in this sample may be carry-over from other donors' samples. The CDR3 protein is CASDLAGGRNEQFF. As DNA, the CDR3 is TGTGCCAGTGACCTAGCGGGGGGGCGCAATGAGCAGTTCTTC.